The source of this TCR beta chain is a study of spatial heterogeneity in lung cancer. Study information: Donors were about 70 untreated early-stage non-small cell lung cancer patients. Taken at a median of around 22 months after resection, follow-up PBMC samples underwent sequencing when available.

The library protocol tagged each TCR cDNA with a unique molecular identifier. TCRdb itself ran the 5' RACE reads through MiXCR, one entry per CDR3 protein. In the table there are 95,000 to 130,000 distinct CDR3 sequences, 9% to 15% of which are singletons. The germline V gene has CDR1 MRHNA and CDR2 SNTAGT. Trimming took off 0 bases at V and 7 bases at J, with 9 bases between the two ends. The CDR3 covers 13 residues. This clonotype was found many times. Its specificity is not known. The sample's time point: blood at routine non-recurrence follow-up after resection. Researchers sequenced whole RNA taken from tumor, nontumor lung or frozen PBMC without sorting. Study conclusions and caveats: There were more appearances of ubiquitous expanded tumor TCRs in blood at resection than at follow-up.

This chain uses TRBV6-4 with TRBJ1-2; D unclear. The material sequenced was PBMCs, taken at follow-up. This clonotype was obtained from a male donor with early-stage non-small cell lung cancer. CDR3 coding DNA: TGTGCCAGCAGTGACTCGGAGGGCTCTGGCTACACCTTC. Its protein product is CASSDSEGSGYTF.